Shown below are 30 T cell receptor beta chains from a single sample sequenced in a study of T-cell memory formation after mild COVID-19. TCRdb reprocessed the 5' RACE reads via MiXCR and lists one record per CDR3 protein. The table lists approximately 410,000 distinct CDR3 sequences, more than 20% of them singletons, with about an eighth in the top ten. The sample was PBMCs or a T cell subset sorted from them (not recorded which). These receptors were collected from an adult woman who had mild COVID-19 (a few samples of this study predate the infection). Cell type and time point are not known.

The V and J genes are TRBV7-9 and TRBJ1-1; no reliable D call. CDR1 and CDR2 from the germline V gene are SEHNR and FQNEAQ (reference sequence). V gave up 4 bases and J gave up 2 bases, with 20 bases separating them. The CDR3 contains 17 residues. CDR3 nucleotide sequence: TGTGCCAGCAGCTCATTCGGTGGGCACAGTATTAACACTGAAGCTTTCTTT. Amino acid sequence: CASSSFGGHSINTEAFF. Supplemented by reference TRBV7-9 and TRBJ1-1, the full variable domain reads DTGVSQNPRHKITKRGQNVTFRCDPISEHNRLYWYRQTLGQGPEFLTYFQNEAQLEKSRLLSDRFSAERPKGSFSTLEIQRTEQGDSAMYLCASSSFGGHSINTEAFFGQGTRLTVV.

This clonotype was observed a handful of times. The chain carries TRBV4-3 and TRBJ2-3; D remains unclear. The CDR3 sequence is 13 residues long. In germline, CDR1 is LGHNA, CDR2 YSLEER. Trimming pared 3 bases from V and 0 bases from J, leaving 4 bases between. CDR3 in amino acids: CASSQHSTDTQYF. The DNA of the CDR3 is TGCGCCAGCAGCCAGCATAGCACAGATACGCAGTATTTT.

This clonotype has only a few counts. V and J are TRBV2 and TRBJ2-1, with D perhaps matching TRBD2 (6 bases). Germline CDR1 SNHLY, CDR2 FYNNEI. V lost 4 bases and J 12 bases, leaving 19 bases between the germline ends. CDR3 size: 14 residues. Here the CDR3 DNA reads TGTGCCAGCAGTGGCCAGCCGGGACTGCAGGCGCAGTTCTTC. It specifies CASSGQPGLQAQFF.

The gene calls are TRBV5-1 and TRBJ2-7; D is unclear. The germline V gene encodes CDR1 SGHRS and CDR2 YFSETQ. The CDR3 is 14 amino acids. V was pared by 4 bases and J by 2 bases, with 13 bases between. The CDR3 DNA sequence: TGCGCCAGCAGCAAGGACCCAACTGCCTACGAGCAGTACTTC. Translating gives CASSKDPTAYEQYF.

The chain carries TRBV6-2 or TRBV6-3 and TRBJ1-4; maybe TRBD1 (5 bases). The CDR3 extends over 16 amino acids. V shed 8 bases and J shed 8 bases, with 24 bases lying between them. Germline lookup yields CDR1 MNHEY and CDR2 SVGEGT. CDR3 in DNA: TGTGCCAGCGGCCCACCGGGACCCCAAGTGGGAGAAAAACTGTTTTTT. The encoded protein is CASGPPGPQVGEKLFF.

This clonotype occurred a few times. The rearrangement uses TRBV4-3 and TRBJ1-5, with D unresolved. This CDR3 spans 14 amino acids. V lost 0 bases, J lost 7 bases, and 10 bases lay in between. Germline assignment: CDR1 LGHNA and CDR2 YSLEER. The CDR3 DNA sequence: TGCGCCAGCAGCCAAGAGGTCGGAGACCAGCCCCAGCATTTT. Its protein product is CASSQEVGDQPQHF.

This clonotype was seen more than once but under ten times. The CDR3 region has the DNA TGTGCCAGCCAGATGGACAGGGCTTCCTACGAGCAGTACTTC. Encoded protein: CASQMDRASYEQYF. This chain uses TRBV5-4 with TRBJ2-7; 8 nucleotides agree with TRBD1. V was pared by 7 bases and J by 1 base, with 7 bases of the junction left unmatched. The CDR3 sequence is 14 residues long. Germline V gene lookup returns CDR1 SGHNT and CDR2 YYREEE (reference sequence). The full variable domain, rest sourced from reference TRBV5-4 and TRBJ2-7, is ETGVTQSPTHLIKTRGQQVTLRCSSQSGHNTVSWYQQALGQGPQFIFQYYREEENGRGNFPPRFSGLQFPNYSSELNVNALELDDSALYLCASQMDRASYEQYFGPGTRLTVT.

This clonotype was counted between two and nine times. The chain uses TRBV5-1 and TRBJ2-3; D call uncertain. Germline V CDR1 and CDR2: SGHRS, YFSETQ. Trimming removed 0 bases from V and 4 bases from J, with 12 bases in between. CDR3 length: 15 amino acids. As DNA, the CDR3 is TGCGCCAGCAGCTTGGCGGCGGTTGGCGCAGATACGCAGTATTTT. Translation: CASSLAAVGADTQYF.

This sequence joins TRBV30 and TRBJ1-6; D is unclear. This CDR3 comprises 13 residues. Germline values: CDR1 GTSNPN, CDR2 SVGIG (reference sequence). Trimming pared 7 bases from V and 3 bases from J, leaving 10 bases between. The CDR3 DNA reads TGTGCCTTTACAGCGAACTATAATTCACCCCTCCACTTT. This sequence encodes CAFTANYNSPLHF.

This clonotype was counted between two and nine times. The chain combines TRBV19 with TRBJ2-1; 8 positions match TRBD2. Trimming took 5 bases from V and 5 from J; bases not matched to a gene: 8. The CDR3 is 15 residues long. Germline V gene sequence: CDR1 LNHDA, CDR2 SQIVND (reference sequence). The CDR3 spells CASSERGGRDNEQFF. For the CDR3, the DNA is TGTGCCAGTAGTGAACGCGGGGGGCGAGACAATGAGCAGTTCTTC.

V usage is TRBV12-3 or TRBV12-4 and J usage is TRBJ2-3; perhaps TRBD1 as D (5 bases). The length of the CDR3 is 15 residues. Trimming cost V 3 bases and J 1 base, with 11 bases left between them. As DNA, the CDR3 is TGTGCCAGCAGTTTGTGGGGCCCCGGCACAGATACGCAGTATTTT. This gives the protein CASSLWGPGTDTQYF.

The chain joins TRBV18 to TRBJ2-1, with 13 nucleotides matching TRBD2. The germline V gene encodes CDR1 KGHSH and CDR2 LQKENI. The length of the CDR3 is 14 residues. Trimming at V came to 5 bases and at J to 10 bases, leaving 5 bases not matched to a gene. The CDR3 coding sequence is TGTGCCAGCTCAACCGGGACTAGCGGGGTAGAGCAGTTCTTC. Translating it yields CASSTGTSGVEQFF. The variable domain in full, completed from reference TRBV18 and TRBJ2-1, reads NAGVMQNPRHLVRRRGQEARLRCSPMKGHSHVYWYRQLPEEGLKFMVYLQKENIIDESGMPKERFSAEFPKEGPSILRIQQVVRGDSAAYFCASSTGTSGVEQFFGPGTRLTVL.

V and J are TRBV6-5 and TRBJ2-2; 7 bases are a match to TRBD2. The V gene end was trimmed by 0 bases and the J gene end by 8 bases; junction bases not matched to a gene: 9. The CDR3 runs to 16 residues. CDR1 is MNHEY, CDR2 SVGAGI, per germline. The CDR3 DNA sequence: TGTGCCAGCAGTTACTCGAGAGCGGGATCGGGGGGGGAGCTGTTTTTT. It is translated as CASSYSRAGSGGELFF.

This clonotype has ten or more counts. The J gene is TRBJ2-3, the V gene TRBV24-1; D is unclear. Looked up from germline, CDR1 is KGHDR and CDR2 is SFDVKD. There are 12 residues in the CDR3. Trimming removed 6 bases at V and 3 bases at J, with 6 bases between. This chain's CDR3 is CATSLGTDTQYF. CDR3 nucleotides: TGTGCCACCAGTCTAGGAACAGATACGCAGTATTTT.

The J gene is TRBJ1-1, the V gene TRBV29-1; D remains ambiguous. The V gene lost 3 bases and the J gene lost 10 bases, with 18 bases spanning the gap. CDR3 length: 13 residues. Germline V CDR1 and CDR2: SQVTM, ANQGSEA. Written as DNA, the CDR3 is TGCAGCGTTGAGAGGGCCCTTATTCGGTTAGCTTTCTTT. Its translation is CSVERALIRLAFF. Filled out from reference TRBV29-1 and TRBJ1-1, the complete variable domain reads SAVISQKPSRDICQRGTSLTIQCQVDSQVTMMFWYRQQPGQSLTLIATANQGSEATYESGFVIDKFPISRPNLTFSTLTVSNMSPEDSSIYLCSVERALIRLAFFGQGTRLTVV.

This clonotype was seen a few times. The chain joins TRBV24-1 to TRBJ2-7; D is unresolved. Germline V gene data show CDR1 as KGHDR and CDR2 as SFDVKD. The CDR3 consists of 13 residues. The ends were cut back, 3 bases at V and 1 base at J, with 6 bases in the middle. CDR3 region: CATSDDGSYEQYF. DNA for the CDR3: TGTGCCACCAGTGATGACGGGTCCTACGAGCAGTACTTC.

This chain uses TRBV12-3 or TRBV12-4 with TRBJ1-2; D perhaps matches TRBD1 (5 bases). Deletions cut 5 bases from V and 7 bases from J, with 17 bases between. The CDR3 has 14 amino acids. The CDR3 loop reads CASSLIRGMGGYTF. The CDR3 nucleotides read TGTGCCAGCAGTCTGATCCGGGGGATGGGTGGCTACACCTTC.

The V call is TRBV5-1, the J call TRBJ1-5; 11 bases are a match to TRBD1. The length of the CDR3 is 15 residues. The germline V gene encodes CDR1 SGHRS and CDR2 YFSETQ. V lost 4 bases and J lost 5; bases outside the gene matches: 5. CDR3 in amino acids: CASSPGQGVDQPQHF. Written as DNA, the CDR3 is TGCGCCAGCAGCCCGGGACAGGGGGTAGATCAGCCCCAGCATTTT.

This clonotype was seen a few times. V and J are TRBV27 and TRBJ2-1; D uncertain. This CDR3 spans 14 amino acids. V dropped 0 bases and J dropped 6 bases, with 9 bases sitting between them. Germline values: CDR1 MNHEY, CDR2 SMNVEV (reference sequence). The CDR3 DNA reads TGTGCCAGCAGTTTATCCGGCCGCGTCAATGAGCAGTTCTTC. It codes for CASSLSGRVNEQFF.

The sample holds a few counts of this clonotype. The chain links TRBV11-2 to TRBJ2-5; 9 bases align to TRBD2. After removal of 6 bases from V and 4 bases from J, the junction contained 6 bases not matched to a gene. The V gene's germline CDR1 is SGHAT and CDR2 FQNNGV. The CDR3 extends over 14 amino acids. CDR3 in amino acids: CASRRGGLGETQYF. In nucleotides, the CDR3 is TGTGCCAGCAGGCGGGGGGGCTTGGGAGAGACCCAGTACTTC.

The sample holds many counts of this clonotype. The chain uses TRBV6-5 and TRBJ1-2; tentative D call: TRBD1 (5 bases). There are 15 residues in the CDR3. Germline V CDR1 and CDR2: MNHEY, SVGAGI. Between the trimmed V and J ends, which lost 6 bases and 8 bases, there was a span of 22 bases. The CDR3 DNA reads TGTGCCAGCAGACCCCTCCTCAGGGCATTGAAAGGCTACACCTTC. Its protein is CASRPLLRALKGYTF.

The chain has TRBV5-1 and TRBJ1-1; TRBD1 matches 7 bases. The CDR3 runs to 14 residues. V lost 4 bases and J lost 4; bases outside the gene matches: 7. From germline, CDR1 is SGHRS and CDR2 YFSETQ. The CDR3 protein is CASSPDPGGTEAFF. The CDR3 nucleotides read TGCGCCAGCAGCCCAGACCCAGGGGGCACTGAAGCTTTCTTT.

V usage is TRBV7-8 and J usage is TRBJ2-3, with D unclear. CDR1 is SGHVS, CDR2 FQNEAQ, per germline. The CDR3 is 15 amino acids. Trimming shortened V by 3 bases and J by 0 bases, and 10 bases separated the two germline ends. This chain's CDR3 is CASSFSSASTDTQYF. The CDR3 nucleotides are TGTGCCAGCAGCTTTTCTAGTGCTAGCACAGATACGCAGTATTTT.

The rearrangement links TRBV20-1 to TRBJ1-1, with D perhaps matching TRBD1 (5 bases). The V gene lost 1 base and the J gene lost 4 bases, with 16 bases spanning the gap. Germline lookup yields CDR1 DFQATT and CDR2 SNEGSKA (reference sequence). This CDR3 spans 15 amino acids. Here the CDR3 DNA reads TGCAGTGCTAGAGCCGGGGGGGGTAGAGTCACTGAAGCTTTCTTT. This encodes CSARAGGGRVTEAFF.

This clonotype was picked up a small number of times. V usage is TRBV20-1 and J usage is TRBJ2-1; 14 bases agree with TRBD2. Germline V gives CDR1 DFQATT, CDR2 SNEGSKA (reference sequence). CDR3 length: 19 amino acids. Unmatched junction bases numbered 16, after V lost 5 bases and J lost 4 bases. The CDR3 DNA reads TGCAGTGCTCCAAACGACCTGGGACTAGCGGGAGTTGGGTACAATGAGCAGTTCTTC. Protein sequence: CSAPNDLGLAGVGYNEQFF.

The table lists this clonotype with a few counts. DNA for the CDR3: TGTGCCAGCAGCGAGAGCTCTGGGGCCAACGTCCTGACTTTC. Its translation is CASSESSGANVLTF. The chain is built from TRBV6-2 or TRBV6-3 and TRBJ2-6; D gene ambiguous. CDR1 is MNHEY and CDR2 is SVGEGT in the germline V gene. The CDR3 length is 14 residues. V lost 6 bases and J lost 0, with 6 bases in between.

This clonotype was counted between two and nine times. This chain links TRBV11-3 with TRBJ1-1, with D possibly being TRBD1 (5 bases). This CDR3 is built from 17 residues. Per the germline V gene, CDR1 is SGHNT and CDR2 is YENEEA. V was pared by 4 bases and J by 4 bases, with 22 bases between. In DNA, the CDR3 is TGTGCCAGCAGCTCCAGAACTCAGGGTGCTTGGGTCACTGAAGCTTTCTTT. This translates into CASSSRTQGAWVTEAFF.

The chain combines TRBV7-6 with TRBJ1-1; D is unresolved. Germline V gene data show CDR1 as SGHVS and CDR2 as FNYEAQ. Trimming took off 1 base at V and 3 bases at J, with 12 bases between the two ends. The CDR3 runs to 15 residues. CDR3 in DNA: TGTGCCAGCAGCTTAGGGGCGGGTTGGGACACTGAAGCTTTCTTT. It is translated as CASSLGAGWDTEAFF.

The CDR3 region is CASSYAPLAGGELFF. CDR3 DNA: TGTGCCAGCAGCTACGCCCCACTAGCGGGCGGGGAGCTGTTTTTT. The chain employs TRBV7-3 and TRBJ2-2, with TRBD2 matching over 9 bases. The germline V gene encodes CDR1 SGHTA and CDR2 FQGTGA. After removal of 4 bases from V and 7 bases from J, the junction contained 7 bases not matched to a gene. CDR3 length: 15 residues.

The sample holds a few counts of this clonotype. The rearrangement uses TRBV4-1 and TRBJ2-1; the D is unclear. This CDR3 region has 13 residues. Germline values: CDR1 MGHRA, CDR2 YSYEKL. Trimming stripped 5 bases from V and 8 bases from J, with 13 bases between. CDR3 bases: TGCGCCAGCAGCGGAAACATCCGCGATGAGCAGTTCTTC. Protein: CASSGNIRDEQFF.